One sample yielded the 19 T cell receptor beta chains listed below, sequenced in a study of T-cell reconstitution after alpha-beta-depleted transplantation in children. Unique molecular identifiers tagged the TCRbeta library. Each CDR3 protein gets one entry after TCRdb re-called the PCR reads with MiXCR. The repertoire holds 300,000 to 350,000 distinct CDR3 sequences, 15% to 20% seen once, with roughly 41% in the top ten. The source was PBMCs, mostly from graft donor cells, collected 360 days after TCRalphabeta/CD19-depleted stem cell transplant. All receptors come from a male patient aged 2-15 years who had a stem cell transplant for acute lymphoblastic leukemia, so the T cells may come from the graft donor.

As DNA, the CDR3 is TGTGCCAGCAAAGGGTTCGGCTCCTACAATGAGCAGTTCTTC. Translating gives CASKGFGSYNEQFF. J is TRBJ2-1 and V is TRBV11-2; the D is unclear. Trimming cost V 7 bases and J 0 bases, with 10 bases left between them. Germline lookup yields CDR1 SGHAT and CDR2 FQNNGV. The CDR3 length is 14 residues. Looking up the rest from reference TRBV11-2 and TRBJ2-1 gives the full variable domain: EAGVAQSPRYKIIEKRQSVAFWCNPISGHATLYWYQQILGQGPKLLIQFQNNGVVDDSQLPKDRFSAERLKGVDSTLKIQPAKLEDSAVYLCASKGFGSYNEQFFGPGTRLTVL.

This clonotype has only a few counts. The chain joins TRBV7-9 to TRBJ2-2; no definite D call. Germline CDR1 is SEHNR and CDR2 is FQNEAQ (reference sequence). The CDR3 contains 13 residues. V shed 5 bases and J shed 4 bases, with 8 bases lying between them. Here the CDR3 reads CASSSMSTGELFF. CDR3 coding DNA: TGTGCCAGCAGCAGCATGAGCACCGGGGAGCTGTTTTTT. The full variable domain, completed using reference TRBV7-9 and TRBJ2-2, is DTGVSQNPRHKITKRGQNVTFRCDPISEHNRLYWYRQTLGQGPEFLTYFQNEAQLEKSRLLSDRFSAERPKGSFSTLEIQRTEQGDSAMYLCASSSMSTGELFFGEGSRLTVL.

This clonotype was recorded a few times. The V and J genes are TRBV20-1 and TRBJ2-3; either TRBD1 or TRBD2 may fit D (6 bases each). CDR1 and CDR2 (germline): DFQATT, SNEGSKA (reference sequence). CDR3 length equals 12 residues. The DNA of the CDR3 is TGCAGCGGAGGGGGAGGCACAGATACGCAGTATTTT. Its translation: CSGGGGTDTQYF.

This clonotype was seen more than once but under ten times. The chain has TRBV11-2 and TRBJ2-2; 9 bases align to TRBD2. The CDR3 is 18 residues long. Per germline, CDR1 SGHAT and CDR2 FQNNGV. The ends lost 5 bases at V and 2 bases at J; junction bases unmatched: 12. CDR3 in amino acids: CASSRMLGLADNTGELFF. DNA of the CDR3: TGTGCCAGCAGCCGTATGTTGGGACTAGCAGACAACACCGGGGAGCTGTTTTTT.

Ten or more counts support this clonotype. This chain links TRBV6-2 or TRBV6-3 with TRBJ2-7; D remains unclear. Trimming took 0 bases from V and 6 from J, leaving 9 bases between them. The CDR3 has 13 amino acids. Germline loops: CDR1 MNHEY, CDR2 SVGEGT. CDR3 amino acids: CASSYSPVSEQYF. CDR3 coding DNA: TGTGCCAGCAGTTACTCCCCCGTATCCGAGCAGTACTTC.

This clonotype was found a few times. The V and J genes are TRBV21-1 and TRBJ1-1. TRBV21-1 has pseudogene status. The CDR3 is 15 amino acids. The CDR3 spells CASSKTGREGTEAFF. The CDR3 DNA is TGTGCCAGCAGCAAAACAGGCAGGGAGGGGACTGAAGCTTTCTTT.

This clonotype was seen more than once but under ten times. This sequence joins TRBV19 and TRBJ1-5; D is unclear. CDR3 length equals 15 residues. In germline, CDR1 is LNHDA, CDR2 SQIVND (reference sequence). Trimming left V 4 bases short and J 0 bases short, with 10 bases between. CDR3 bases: TGTGCCAGTAGTAGACACGGCAATAGCAATCAGCCCCAGCATTTT. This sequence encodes CASSRHGNSNQPQHF.

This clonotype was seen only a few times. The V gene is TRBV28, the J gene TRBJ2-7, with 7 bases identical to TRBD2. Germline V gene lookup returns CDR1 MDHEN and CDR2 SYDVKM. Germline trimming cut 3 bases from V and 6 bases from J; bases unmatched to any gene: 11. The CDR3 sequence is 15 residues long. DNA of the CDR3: TGTGCCAGCAGTTTGTGGAGGGGAGGGGATGGCGAGCAGTACTTC. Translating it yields CASSLWRGGDGEQYF.

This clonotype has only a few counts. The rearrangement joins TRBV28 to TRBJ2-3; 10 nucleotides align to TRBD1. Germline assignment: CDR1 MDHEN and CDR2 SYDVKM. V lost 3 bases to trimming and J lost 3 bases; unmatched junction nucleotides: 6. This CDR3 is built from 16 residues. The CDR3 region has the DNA TGTGCCAGCAGTTTTCCGGGACAGGGGCAAACAGATACGCAGTATTTT. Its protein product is CASSFPGQGQTDTQYF.

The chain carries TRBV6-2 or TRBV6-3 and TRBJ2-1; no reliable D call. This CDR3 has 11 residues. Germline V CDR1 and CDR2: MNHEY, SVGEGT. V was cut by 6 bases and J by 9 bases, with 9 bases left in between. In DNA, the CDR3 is TGTGCCAGCAGCTACCTCTTTGAGCAGTTCTTC. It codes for CASSYLFEQFF.

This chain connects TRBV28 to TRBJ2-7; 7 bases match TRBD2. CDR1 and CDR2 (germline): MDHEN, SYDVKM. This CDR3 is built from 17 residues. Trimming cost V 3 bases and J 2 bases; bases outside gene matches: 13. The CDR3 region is CASSFATVRLAAYEQYF. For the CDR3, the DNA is TGTGCCAGCAGTTTTGCCACGGTCAGGCTAGCGGCCTACGAGCAGTACTTC.

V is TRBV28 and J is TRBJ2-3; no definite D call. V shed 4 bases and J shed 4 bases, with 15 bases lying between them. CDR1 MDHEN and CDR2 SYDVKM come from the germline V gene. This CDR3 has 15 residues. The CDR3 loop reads CASSSLAQVPDTQYF. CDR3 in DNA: TGTGCCAGCAGTTCCCTGGCCCAAGTACCAGATACGCAGTATTTT.

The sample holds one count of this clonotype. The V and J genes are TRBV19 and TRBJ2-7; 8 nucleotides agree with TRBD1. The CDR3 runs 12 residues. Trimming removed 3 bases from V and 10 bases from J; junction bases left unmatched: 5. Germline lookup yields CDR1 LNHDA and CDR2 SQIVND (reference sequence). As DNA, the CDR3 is TGTGCCAGTAGTATGCCGACAGGGGAACAGTACTTC. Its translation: CASSMPTGEQYF.

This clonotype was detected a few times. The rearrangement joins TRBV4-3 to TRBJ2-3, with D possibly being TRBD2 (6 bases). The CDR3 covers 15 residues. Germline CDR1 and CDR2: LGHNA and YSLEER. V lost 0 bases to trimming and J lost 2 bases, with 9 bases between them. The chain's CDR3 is CASSQERDFTDTQYF. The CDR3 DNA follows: TGCGCCAGCAGCCAAGAGCGGGATTTCACAGATACGCAGTATTTT.

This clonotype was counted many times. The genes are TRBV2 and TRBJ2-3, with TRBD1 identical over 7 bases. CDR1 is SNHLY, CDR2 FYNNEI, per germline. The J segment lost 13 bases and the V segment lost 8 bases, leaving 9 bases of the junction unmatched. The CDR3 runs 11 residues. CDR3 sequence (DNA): TGTGCCAGCGACAGGGCTACCGCCAAGTATTTT. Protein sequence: CASDRATAKYF.

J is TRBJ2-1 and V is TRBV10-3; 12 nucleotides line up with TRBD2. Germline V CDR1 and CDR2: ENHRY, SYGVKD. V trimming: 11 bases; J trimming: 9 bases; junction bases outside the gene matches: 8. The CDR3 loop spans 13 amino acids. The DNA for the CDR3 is TGTGCCGCGCGACTAGCGGGGGTAGGTGAGCAGTTCTTC. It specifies CAARLAGVGEQFF.

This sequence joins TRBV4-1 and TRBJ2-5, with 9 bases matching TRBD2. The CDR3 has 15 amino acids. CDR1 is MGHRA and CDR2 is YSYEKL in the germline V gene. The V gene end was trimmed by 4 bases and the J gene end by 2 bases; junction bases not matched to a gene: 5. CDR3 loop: CASSPGTSSQETQYF. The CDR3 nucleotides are TGCGCCAGCAGCCCCGGGACTAGCTCTCAAGAGACCCAGTACTTC.

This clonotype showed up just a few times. The CDR3 here is CASSVSAGGPDVDTQYF. The CDR3 DNA is TGTGCCAGCAGCGTTTCTGCGGGAGGGCCGGATGTAGATACGCAGTATTTT. The genes are TRBV4-2 and TRBJ2-3; 9 positions agree with TRBD2. CDR1 is LGHNA, CDR2 YNFKEQ, per germline. The CDR3 loop spans 17 amino acids. Trimming at V came to 5 bases and at J to 5 bases, leaving 14 bases not matched to a gene.

CDR3 sequence: CASSRRSSPYGYTF. In DNA, the CDR3 is TGTGCCAGCAGCCGGCGAAGTTCCCCCTATGGCTACACCTTC. The V and J genes are TRBV28 and TRBJ1-2; unclear D gene. Trimming removed 6 bases from V and 4 bases from J, with 15 bases in between. Germline V gene sequence: CDR1 MDHEN, CDR2 SYDVKM. The CDR3 contains 14 residues.